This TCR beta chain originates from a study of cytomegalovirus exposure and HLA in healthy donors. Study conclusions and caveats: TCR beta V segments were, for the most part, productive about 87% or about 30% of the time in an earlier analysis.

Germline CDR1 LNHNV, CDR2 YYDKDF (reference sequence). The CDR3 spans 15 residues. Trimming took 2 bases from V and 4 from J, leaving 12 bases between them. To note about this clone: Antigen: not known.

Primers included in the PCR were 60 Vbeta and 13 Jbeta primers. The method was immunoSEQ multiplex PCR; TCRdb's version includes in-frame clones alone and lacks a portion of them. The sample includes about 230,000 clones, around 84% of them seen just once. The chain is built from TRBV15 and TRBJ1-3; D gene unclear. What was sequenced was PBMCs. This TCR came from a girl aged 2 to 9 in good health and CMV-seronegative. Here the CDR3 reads CATSRRDSLGNTIYF. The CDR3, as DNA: TGTGCCACCAGCAGAAGAGATTCACTGGGAAACACCATATATTTT.